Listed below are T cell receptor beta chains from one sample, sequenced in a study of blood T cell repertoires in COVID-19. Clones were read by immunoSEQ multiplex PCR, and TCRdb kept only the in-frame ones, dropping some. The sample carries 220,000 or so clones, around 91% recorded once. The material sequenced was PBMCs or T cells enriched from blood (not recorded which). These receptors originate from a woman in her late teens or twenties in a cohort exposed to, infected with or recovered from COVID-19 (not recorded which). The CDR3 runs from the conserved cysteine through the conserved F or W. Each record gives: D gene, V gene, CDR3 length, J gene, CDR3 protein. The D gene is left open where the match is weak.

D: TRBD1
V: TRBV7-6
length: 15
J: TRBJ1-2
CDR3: CASSSTTGPRYGYTF

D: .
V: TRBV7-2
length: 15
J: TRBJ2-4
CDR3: CASSLSATAKNIQYF

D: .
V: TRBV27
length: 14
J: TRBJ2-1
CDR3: CASSSDSLGYEQFF

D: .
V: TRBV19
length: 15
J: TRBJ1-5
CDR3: CASTLRGYSNQPQHF

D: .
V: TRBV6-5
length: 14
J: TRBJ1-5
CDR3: CASRQGGMNQPQHF

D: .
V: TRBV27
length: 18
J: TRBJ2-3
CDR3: CASSSPMRVGGSTDTQYF

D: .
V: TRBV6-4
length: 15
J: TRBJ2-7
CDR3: CASSEQAEGGYEQYF

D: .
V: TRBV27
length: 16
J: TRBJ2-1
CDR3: CASSPSSGFSYNEQFF

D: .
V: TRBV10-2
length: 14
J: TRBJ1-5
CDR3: CASSEDSRAQPQHF

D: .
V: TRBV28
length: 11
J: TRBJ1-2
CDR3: CASSWRAGYTF

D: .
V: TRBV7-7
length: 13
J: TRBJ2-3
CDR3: CASSAIGGNTQYF

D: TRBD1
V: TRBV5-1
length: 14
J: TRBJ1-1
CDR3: CASSGRDSSTEAFF

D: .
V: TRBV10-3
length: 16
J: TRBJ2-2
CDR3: CAISESPSSNTGELFF

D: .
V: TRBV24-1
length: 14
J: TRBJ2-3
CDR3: CATSDPPLTDTQYF

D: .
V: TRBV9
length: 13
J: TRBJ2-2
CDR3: CASSVADTGELFF

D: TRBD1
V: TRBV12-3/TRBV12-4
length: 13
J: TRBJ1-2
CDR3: CASSRGTSYGYTF

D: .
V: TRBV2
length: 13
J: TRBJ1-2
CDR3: CASSVGGGSSYTF

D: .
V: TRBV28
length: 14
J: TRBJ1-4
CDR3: CASRDGATNEKLFF

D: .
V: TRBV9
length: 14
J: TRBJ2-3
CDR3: CASSVGTIKDTQYF

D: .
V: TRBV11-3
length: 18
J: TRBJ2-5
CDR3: CASSPRGRGITNQETQYF

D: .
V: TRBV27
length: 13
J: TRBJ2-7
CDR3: CASSLGQWTEQYF

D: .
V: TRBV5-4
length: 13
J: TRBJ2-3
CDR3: CAIRKGVTDTQYF

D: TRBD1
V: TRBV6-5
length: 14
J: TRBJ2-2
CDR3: CASTWTGITGELFF

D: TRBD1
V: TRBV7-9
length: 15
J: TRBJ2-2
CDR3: CASSYTGAGTGELFF

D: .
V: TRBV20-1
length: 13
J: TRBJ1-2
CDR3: CSASALSNYGYTF

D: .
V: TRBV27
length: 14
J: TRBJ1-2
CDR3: CASSFGGVDYGYTF

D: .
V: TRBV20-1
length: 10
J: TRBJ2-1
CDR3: CSAAVSEQFF

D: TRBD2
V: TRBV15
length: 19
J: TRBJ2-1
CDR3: CATSREPPGLAGDSNEQFF

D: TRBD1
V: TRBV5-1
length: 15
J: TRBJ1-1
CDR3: CASSAQGDLNTEAFF

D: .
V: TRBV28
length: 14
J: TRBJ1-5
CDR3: CASIRAGFHQPQHF

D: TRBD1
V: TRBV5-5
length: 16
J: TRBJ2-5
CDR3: CASSPGPGTGKGVQYF

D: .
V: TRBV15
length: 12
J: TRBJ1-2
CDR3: CATSREHRGYTF

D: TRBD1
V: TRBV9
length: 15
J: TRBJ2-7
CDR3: CASSPWDRRRDEQYF

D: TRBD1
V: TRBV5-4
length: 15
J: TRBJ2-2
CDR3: CASSSRTGNTGELFF

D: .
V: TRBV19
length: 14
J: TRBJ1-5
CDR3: CASRGATNGQPQHF

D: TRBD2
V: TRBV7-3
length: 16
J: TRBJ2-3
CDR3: CASSSPSGRRTDTQYF

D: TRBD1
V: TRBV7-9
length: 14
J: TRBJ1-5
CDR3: CASSTQQGPQPQHF

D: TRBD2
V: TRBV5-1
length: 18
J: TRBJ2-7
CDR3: CASSLRASGRAPSYEQYF

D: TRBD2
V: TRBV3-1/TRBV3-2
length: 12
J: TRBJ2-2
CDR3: CASSRGGGELFF

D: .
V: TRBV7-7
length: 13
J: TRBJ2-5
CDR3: CASSPRLRETQYF

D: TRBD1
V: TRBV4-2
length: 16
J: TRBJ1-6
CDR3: CASSPWAGTGDSPLHF

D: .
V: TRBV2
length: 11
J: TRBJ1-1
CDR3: CASRVTGYAFF

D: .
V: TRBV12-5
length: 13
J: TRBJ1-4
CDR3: CASGLSYNEKLFF

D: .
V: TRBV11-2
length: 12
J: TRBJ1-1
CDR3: CASSNRHTEAFF

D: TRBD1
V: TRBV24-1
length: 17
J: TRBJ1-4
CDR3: CATSDSRQGLTNEKLFF

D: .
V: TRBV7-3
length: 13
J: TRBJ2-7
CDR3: CASSPPGYYEQYF

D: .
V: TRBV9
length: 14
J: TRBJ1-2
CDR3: CASSPALNRVGYTF

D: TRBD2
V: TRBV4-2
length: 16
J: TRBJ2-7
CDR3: CASSQEGSGGPYEQYF

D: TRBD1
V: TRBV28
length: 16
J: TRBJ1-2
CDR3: CASSLKNRGVNYGYTF